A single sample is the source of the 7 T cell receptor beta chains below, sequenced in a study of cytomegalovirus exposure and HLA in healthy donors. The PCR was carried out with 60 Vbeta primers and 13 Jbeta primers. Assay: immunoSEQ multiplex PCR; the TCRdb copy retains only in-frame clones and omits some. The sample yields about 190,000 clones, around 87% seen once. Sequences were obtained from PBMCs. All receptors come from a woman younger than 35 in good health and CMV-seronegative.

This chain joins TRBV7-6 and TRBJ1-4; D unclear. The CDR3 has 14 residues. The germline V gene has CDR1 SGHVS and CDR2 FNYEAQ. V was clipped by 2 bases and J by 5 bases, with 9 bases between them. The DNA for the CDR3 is TGTGCCAGCAGCTTAAGCTCGGTGAATGAAAAACTGTTTTTT. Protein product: CASSLSSVNEKLFF.

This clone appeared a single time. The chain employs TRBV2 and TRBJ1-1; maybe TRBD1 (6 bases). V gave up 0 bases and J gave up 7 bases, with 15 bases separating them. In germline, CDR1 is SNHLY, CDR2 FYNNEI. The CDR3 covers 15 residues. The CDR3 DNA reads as TGTGCCAGCAGTGAAGCGGGCAGGGGCAACGTTGAAGCTTTCTTT. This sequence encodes CASSEAGRGNVEAFF.

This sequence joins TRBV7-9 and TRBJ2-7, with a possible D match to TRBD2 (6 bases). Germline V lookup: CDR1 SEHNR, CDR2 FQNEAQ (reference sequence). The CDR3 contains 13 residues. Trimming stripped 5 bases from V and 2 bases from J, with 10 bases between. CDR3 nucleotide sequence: TGTGCCAGCAGCCCGGGACTCACCTACGAGCAGTACTTC. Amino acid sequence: CASSPGLTYEQYF.

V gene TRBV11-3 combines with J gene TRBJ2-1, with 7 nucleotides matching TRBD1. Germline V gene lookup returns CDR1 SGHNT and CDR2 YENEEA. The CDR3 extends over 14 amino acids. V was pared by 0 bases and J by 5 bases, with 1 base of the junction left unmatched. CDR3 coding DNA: TGTGCCAGCAGCTTAGAAGGACAGGACAATGAGCAGTTCTTC. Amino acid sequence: CASSLEGQDNEQFF.

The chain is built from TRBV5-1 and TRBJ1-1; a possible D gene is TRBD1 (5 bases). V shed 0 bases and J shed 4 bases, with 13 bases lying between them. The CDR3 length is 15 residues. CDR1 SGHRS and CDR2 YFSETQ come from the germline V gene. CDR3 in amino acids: CASSLAVGLGTEAFF. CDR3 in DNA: TGCGCCAGCAGCTTGGCTGTGGGGCTGGGCACTGAAGCTTTCTTT.

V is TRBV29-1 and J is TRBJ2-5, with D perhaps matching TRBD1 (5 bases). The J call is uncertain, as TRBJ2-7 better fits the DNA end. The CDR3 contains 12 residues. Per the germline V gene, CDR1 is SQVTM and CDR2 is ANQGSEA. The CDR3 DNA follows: TGCAGCGTTGAGAAGGGGAACTACGAGCAGTACTTC. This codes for CSVEKGNYEQYF.

The CDR3 DNA reads TGCGCCAGCAGTGAGGTCGGAGTGTCTGAAAAACTGTTTTTT. It is translated as CASSEVGVSEKLFF. The V and J genes are TRBV10-2 and TRBJ1-4; D gene uncertain. Looked up from germline, CDR1 is WSHSY and CDR2 is SAAADI. The CDR3 contains 14 residues. Trimming removed 2 bases at V and 7 bases at J, with 11 bases between.